This TCR beta chain was recorded in a study of T cells after yellow fever vaccination. Findings and limits, study-wide: A small proportion of clonotypes was detected in both the CD4 and CD8 compartments. Peak timing came faster in the weaker secondary response, day 5 versus 15. Most clones from primary vaccination resurfaced after the booster (around 97% CD4, about 91% CD8).

CDR3 length: 15 residues. V trimming: 2 bases; J trimming: 4 bases; junction bases outside the gene matches: 5. 5'RACE template switching produced TCR cDNA carrying a universal primer site and UMIs. A single record per CDR3 protein comes from TCRdb applying MiXCR to the 5' RACE reads. The repertoire has about 85,000 distinct CDR3 sequences, about an eighth of them found once; the top ten carry around 24%. Specimen: CD8+ T cells not binding an NS4B(214-222) dextramer, sorted from PBMCs, collected approximately 20 days after the first yellow fever vaccination. The TCR comes from a man aged 18 to 35 who received the YFV17D yellow fever vaccine. The chain is built from TRBV12-3 or TRBV12-4 and TRBJ2-3; 8 bases line up with TRBD2. The CDR3 protein is CASSLTGGRPDTQYF. Written as DNA, the CDR3 is TGTGCCAGCAGTTTAACGGGGGGGAGGCCAGATACGCAGTATTTT.